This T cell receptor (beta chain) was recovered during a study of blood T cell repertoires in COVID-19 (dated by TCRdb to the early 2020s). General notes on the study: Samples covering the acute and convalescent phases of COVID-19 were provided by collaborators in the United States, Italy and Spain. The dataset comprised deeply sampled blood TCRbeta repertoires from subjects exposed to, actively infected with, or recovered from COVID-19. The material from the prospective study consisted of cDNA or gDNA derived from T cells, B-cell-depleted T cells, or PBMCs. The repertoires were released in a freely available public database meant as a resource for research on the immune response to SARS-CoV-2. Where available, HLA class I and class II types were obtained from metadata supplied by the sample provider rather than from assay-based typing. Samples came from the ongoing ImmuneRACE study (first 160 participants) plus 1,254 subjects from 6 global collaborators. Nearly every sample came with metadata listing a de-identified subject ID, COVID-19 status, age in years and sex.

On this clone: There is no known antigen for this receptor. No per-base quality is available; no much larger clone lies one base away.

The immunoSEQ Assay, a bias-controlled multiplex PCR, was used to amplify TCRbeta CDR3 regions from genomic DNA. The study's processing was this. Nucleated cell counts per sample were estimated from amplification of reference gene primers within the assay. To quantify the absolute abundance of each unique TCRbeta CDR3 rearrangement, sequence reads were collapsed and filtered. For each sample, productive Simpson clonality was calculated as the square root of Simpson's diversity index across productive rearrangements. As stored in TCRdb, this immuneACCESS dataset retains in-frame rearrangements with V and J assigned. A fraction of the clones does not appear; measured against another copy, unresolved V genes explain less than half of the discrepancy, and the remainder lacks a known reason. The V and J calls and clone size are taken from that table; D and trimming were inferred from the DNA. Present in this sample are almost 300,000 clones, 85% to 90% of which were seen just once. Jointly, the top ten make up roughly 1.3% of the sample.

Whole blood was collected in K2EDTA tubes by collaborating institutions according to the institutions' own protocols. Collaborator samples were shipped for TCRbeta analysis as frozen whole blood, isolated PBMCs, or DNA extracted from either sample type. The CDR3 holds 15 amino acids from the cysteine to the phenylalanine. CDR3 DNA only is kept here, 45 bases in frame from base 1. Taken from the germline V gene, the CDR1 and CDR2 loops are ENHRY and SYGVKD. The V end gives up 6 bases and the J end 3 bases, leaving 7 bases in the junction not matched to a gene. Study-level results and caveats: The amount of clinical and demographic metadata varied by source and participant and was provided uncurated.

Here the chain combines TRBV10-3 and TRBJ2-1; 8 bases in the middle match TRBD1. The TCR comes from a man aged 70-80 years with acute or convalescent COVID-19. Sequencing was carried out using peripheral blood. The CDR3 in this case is CAIRPTGVLYNEQFF. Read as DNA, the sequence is TGTGCCATCAGGCCGACAGGGGTTCTCTACAATGAGCAGTTCTTC.